This TCR beta chain originates from a study of early T cells in non-severe SARS-CoV-2 infection. The V segment lost 4 bases and the J segment 2 bases; nucleotides outside the gene matches: 10. The CDR3 extends over 16 amino acids. cDNA molecules, individually, were tagged with unique molecular identifiers. TCRdb re-derived calls from the 5' RACE reads in MiXCR, one entry per CDR3 protein. This table has about 71,000 distinct CDR3 sequences, roughly an eighth appearing once. The chain uses TRBV12-3 or TRBV12-4 and TRBJ2-7, with 8 positions matching TRBD1. The sequence derives from an adult who was a healthcare worker with PCR-confirmed SARS-CoV-2 infection or an uninfected control (not recorded which). The specimen was whole blood, collected at baseline. For the CDR3, the DNA is TGTGCCAGCAGTTCCCGTTGGGACAGGAGCACCTACGAGCAGTACTTC. This translates into CASSSRWDRSTYEQYF.